This TCR beta chain was captured in a study of blood T cell repertoires in COVID-19. Germline V gene sequence: CDR1 MNHEY, CDR2 SVGAGI. There are 15 residues in the CDR3. Between the trimmed V and J ends, which lost 2 bases and 1 base, there was a span of 12 bases. The method was immunoSEQ multiplex PCR; TCRdb's version includes in-frame clones alone and lacks a portion of them. This sample has around 380,000 clones, with approximately 87% found just once. Membership in each cohort depended on participant-reported clinical history. Sequenced input: PBMCs or T cells enriched from blood (not recorded which). The chain joins TRBV6-5 to TRBJ2-7; maybe TRBD2 (5 bases). The source is a man under 40 who had recovered from COVID-19. The chain's CDR3 is CASSYEGPGSYEQYF. The CDR3 DNA reads TGTGCCAGCAGTTACGAGGGCCCGGGTTCCTACGAGCAGTACTTC.